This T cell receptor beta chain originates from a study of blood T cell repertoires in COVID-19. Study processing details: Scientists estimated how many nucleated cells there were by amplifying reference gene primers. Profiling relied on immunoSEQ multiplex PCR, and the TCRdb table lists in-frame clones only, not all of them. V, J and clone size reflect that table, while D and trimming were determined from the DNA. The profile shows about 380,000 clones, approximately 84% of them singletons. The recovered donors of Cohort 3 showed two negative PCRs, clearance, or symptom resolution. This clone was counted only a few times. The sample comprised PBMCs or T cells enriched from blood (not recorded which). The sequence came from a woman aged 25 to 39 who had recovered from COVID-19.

CDR3 DNA sequence: TGTGCCAGCAGTTTAAGCTGGTCAACTAATGAAAAACTGTTTTTT. This gives the protein CASSLSWSTNEKLFF. The J gene is TRBJ1-4, the V gene TRBV27, with D unclear. Germline CDR1 reads MNHEY; CDR2 reads SMNVEV (reference sequence). The V end was cut by 2 bases, the J end by 0 bases, with 7 bases between. The CDR3 runs 15 residues.